What follows are 16 T cell receptor beta chains derived from one specimen sequenced in a study of cytomegalovirus exposure and HLA in healthy donors. The PCR used 60 Vbeta and 13 Jbeta primers. The table came from immunoSEQ multiplex PCR; TCRdb's copy has only in-frame clones and leaves some out. Of some 130,000 clones in the sample, over 60% were seen once. Material for sequencing was PBMCs. Every receptor here comes from a man aged 25 to 45 in good health and CMV-seronegative.

This clone occurred once. This chain uses TRBV5-1 with TRBJ2-1; 9 bases are a match to TRBD2. The CDR3 is made up of 14 amino acids. CDR1 and CDR2 from the germline V gene are SGHRS and YFSETQ. Trimming took 3 bases from V and 7 from J; bases not matched to a gene: 5. CDR3 bases: TGCGCCAGCAGCTACTCTAGCGGGGAAAATGAGCAGTTCTTC. This sequence encodes CASSYSSGENEQFF.

This clone was observed a single time. The chain has TRBV11-3 and TRBJ2-3, with 7 nucleotides matching TRBD1. Trimming took 0 bases from V and 2 from J; bases not matched to a gene: 8. The CDR3 has 17 amino acids. CDR1 SGHNT and CDR2 YENEEA come from the germline V gene. In DNA, the CDR3 is TGTGCCAGCAGCTTAGAAGTTACAGGGGACCACACAGATACGCAGTATTTT. Its protein is CASSLEVTGDHTDTQYF.

This clone was observed once. J is TRBJ2-2 and V is TRBV5-4, with TRBD1 matching 9 bases. CDR3 length: 13 residues. Germline CDR1 is SGHNT and CDR2 is YYREEE (reference sequence). V dropped 5 bases and J dropped 8; count of bases not matched to a gene: 4. CDR3 sequence reads: CASRYRGLGELFF. The CDR3 DNA reads as TGTGCCAGCAGATACAGGGGGCTGGGGGAGCTGTTTTTT.

As DNA, the CDR3 is TGTGCCAGCAGCACAAGCGGGAGGGCCTACGAGCAGTACTTC. Translated, it gives CASSTSGRAYEQYF. The chain uses TRBV5-4 and TRBJ2-7; 10 bases are a match to TRBD2. This CDR3 region has 14 residues. V lost 4 bases, J lost 2 bases, and 3 bases stayed unmatched. CDR1 and CDR2 (germline): SGHNT, YYREEE (reference sequence).

The V gene is TRBV2, the J gene TRBJ1-3, with D tentatively TRBD1 (6 bases). CDR1 and CDR2 (germline): SNHLY, FYNNEI. Trimming took off 4 bases at V and 4 bases at J, with 11 bases between the two ends. The CDR3 extends over 14 amino acids. The CDR3 bases are TGTGCCAGCAGTGTGACAGGCTACGGAAACACCATATATTTT. It translates to CASSVTGYGNTIYF.

Turning to this clone: The sample carries other DNA sequences with the same CDR3. The DNA for the CDR3 is TGCGCCAGCAGCTCAGGGACAGGGGGGACTGAAGCTTTCTTT. It encodes CASSSGTGGTEAFF. The chain has TRBV5-1 and TRBJ1-1, with TRBD1 matching 11 bases. CDR1 is SGHRS and CDR2 is YFSETQ in the germline V gene. This CDR3 spans 14 amino acids. The V segment lost 3 bases and the J segment 5 bases; nucleotides outside the gene matches: 3.

V usage is TRBV2 and J usage is TRBJ1-2, with D hard to call. The CDR3 is made up of 13 amino acids. Trimming took off 0 bases at V and 6 bases at J, with 8 bases between the two ends. Germline V CDR1 and CDR2: SNHLY, FYNNEI. The CDR3, as DNA: TGTGCCAGCAGTGAAGCGAGGGTGAATGGCTACACCTTC. This sequence encodes CASSEARVNGYTF.

The genes are TRBV6-6 and TRBJ2-7; the D gene is possibly TRBD1 (5 bases). This CDR3 spans 14 amino acids. The V gene lost 6 bases and the J gene lost 3 bases, with 15 bases spanning the gap. Germline loops: CDR1 MNHNY, CDR2 SVGAGI (reference sequence). The DNA for the CDR3 is TGTGCCAGCAGCTCACCGACAGAGAACTACGAGCAGTACTTC. Its translation is CASSSPTENYEQYF.

This chain links TRBV2 with TRBJ2-5; 8 positions agree with TRBD2. Per the germline V gene, CDR1 is SNHLY and CDR2 is FYNNEI. V shed 7 bases and J 5 bases; nucleotides not matched to a gene: 15. CDR3 length: 16 residues. The CDR3 reads CASKSLSAGVGETQYF. CDR3 nucleotides: TGTGCCAGCAAATCCCTATCAGCGGGAGTAGGTGAGACCCAGTACTTC.

This sequence joins TRBV13 and TRBJ1-1; TRBD1 matches at 11 bases. CDR3 length: 22 residues. V gave up 0 bases and J gave up 1 base; unmatched junction bases: 19. Germline loops: CDR1 PRHDT, CDR2 FYEKMQ (reference sequence). In DNA form, the CDR3 reads TGTGCCAGCAGCTTAGGGTTGGGACAGGGGGACTTCTTAAGTAGCCGGAACACTGAAGCTTTCTTT. Protein product: CASSLGLGQGDFLSSRNTEAFF.

This clone was observed a single time. J is TRBJ2-3 and V is TRBV5-5; 9 bases align to TRBD2. The germline gives CDR1 SGHKS, CDR2 YYEKEE (reference sequence). Trimming removed 2 bases from V and 3 bases from J; junction bases left unmatched: 7. The length of the CDR3 is 16 residues. CDR3 in amino acids: CASSFRLAVPTDTQYF. CDR3 in DNA: TGTGCCAGCAGCTTCAGACTAGCGGTCCCTACAGATACGCAGTATTTT.

The chain joins TRBV30 to TRBJ2-2; D is unclear. V dropped 2 bases and J dropped 6 bases, with 7 bases sitting between them. The CDR3 is 12 amino acids. Germline V gene data show CDR1 as GTSNPN and CDR2 as SVGIG (reference sequence). CDR3 nucleotides: TGTGCCTGGAGTTTTACGGCCGGGGAGCTGTTTTTT. This gives the protein CAWSFTAGELFF.

This clone came up a few times. The J gene is TRBJ1-3, the V gene TRBV6-5; no definite D call. In germline, CDR1 is MNHEY, CDR2 SVGAGI. This CDR3 spans 13 amino acids. The V gene lost 2 bases and the J gene lost 4 bases, with 6 bases spanning the gap. CDR3 sequence (DNA): TGTGCCAGCAGTTACCAATCCGGAAACACCATATATTTT. Its protein product is CASSYQSGNTIYF.

This clone came up once. The chain recombines TRBV5-1 with TRBJ1-4; 8 nucleotides match TRBD1. The ends lost 4 bases at V and 5 bases at J; junction bases unmatched: 7. CDR1 is SGHRS, CDR2 YFSETQ, per germline. The CDR3 runs to 15 residues. CDR3 coding DNA: TGCGCCAGCAGCCCACCGGGACAGGAAAATGAAAAACTGTTTTTT. Amino acid sequence: CASSPPGQENEKLFF.

This clone was seen a few times. The chain is built from TRBV7-6 and TRBJ2-7; D is unclear. The CDR3 spans 13 residues. V was clipped by 3 bases and J by 2 bases, with 8 bases between them. From germline, CDR1 is SGHVS and CDR2 FNYEAQ. The CDR3 loop is CASSFGPTYEQYF. The CDR3 coding sequence is TGTGCCAGCAGCTTCGGTCCCACCTACGAGCAGTACTTC.

V gene TRBV7-6 combines with J gene TRBJ2-7; 10 bases fit TRBD2. Germline CDR1 is SGHVS and CDR2 is FNYEAQ. J lost 7 bases, V lost 0 bases, and 12 bases had no gene match. This CDR3 is 17 amino acids long. The CDR3 nucleotides are TGTGCCAGCAGCTTAGCGGGACCCCTAGCGGGAGCCGGGGAGCAGTACTTC. Amino acids: CASSLAGPLAGAGEQYF.